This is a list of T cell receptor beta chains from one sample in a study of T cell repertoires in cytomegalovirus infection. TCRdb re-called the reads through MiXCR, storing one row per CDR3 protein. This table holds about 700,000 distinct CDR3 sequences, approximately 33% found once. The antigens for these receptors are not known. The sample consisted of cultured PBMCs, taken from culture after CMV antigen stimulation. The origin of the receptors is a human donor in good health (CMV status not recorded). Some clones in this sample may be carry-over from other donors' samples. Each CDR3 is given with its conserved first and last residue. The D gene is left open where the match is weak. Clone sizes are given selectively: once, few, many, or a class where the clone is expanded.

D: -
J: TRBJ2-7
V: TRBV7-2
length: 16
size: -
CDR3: CASSLSTGARSYEQYF
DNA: TGTGCCAGCAGCCTCTCGACCGGTGCGCGCTCCTACGAGCAGTACTTC

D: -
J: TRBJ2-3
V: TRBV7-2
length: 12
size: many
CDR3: CASSSATDTQYF
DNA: TGTGCCAGCAGCTCCGCTACGGATACGCAGTATTTT

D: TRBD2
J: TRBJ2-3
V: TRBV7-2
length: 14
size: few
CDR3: CASSLVPSGRAQYF
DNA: TGTGCCAGCAGCTTAGTTCCTAGCGGGAGGGCGCAGTATTTT

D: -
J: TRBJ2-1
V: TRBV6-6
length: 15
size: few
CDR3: CASRGVGGPYNEQFF
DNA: TGTGCCAGCAGAGGAGTGGGAGGCCCCTACAATGAGCAGTTCTTC

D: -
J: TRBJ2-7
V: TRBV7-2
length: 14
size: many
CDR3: CASSLAALAYEQYF
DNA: TGTGCCAGCAGCTTAGCGGCGCTAGCCTACGAGCAGTACTTC

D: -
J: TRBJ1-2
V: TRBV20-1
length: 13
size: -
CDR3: CSASLPPNYGYTF
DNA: TGCAGTGCCTCTCTGCCCCCTAACTATGGCTACACCTTC

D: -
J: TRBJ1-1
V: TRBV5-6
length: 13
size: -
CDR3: CASSPRSPTEAFF
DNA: TGTGCCAGCAGCCCCCGGAGCCCCACTGAAGCTTTCTTT

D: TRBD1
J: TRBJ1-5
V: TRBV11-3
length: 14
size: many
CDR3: CASSPDRAVQPQHF
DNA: TGTGCCAGCAGCCCGGACAGGGCTGTTCAGCCCCAGCATTTT

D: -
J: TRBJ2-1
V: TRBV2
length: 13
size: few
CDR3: CASNTPRGNEQFF
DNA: TGTGCCAGCAACACCCCCAGGGGCAATGAGCAGTTCTTC

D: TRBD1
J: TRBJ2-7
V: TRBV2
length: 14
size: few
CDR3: CASSPDRAFYEQYF
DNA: TGTGCCAGCAGCCCCGACAGGGCGTTTTACGAGCAGTACTTC